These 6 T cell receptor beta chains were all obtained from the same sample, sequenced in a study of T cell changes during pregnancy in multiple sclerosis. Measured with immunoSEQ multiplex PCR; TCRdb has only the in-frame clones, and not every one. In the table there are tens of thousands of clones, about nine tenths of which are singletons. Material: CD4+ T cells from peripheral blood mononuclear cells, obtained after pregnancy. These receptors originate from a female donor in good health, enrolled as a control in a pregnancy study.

The CDR3, as DNA: TGTGCCAGCAGCTCACTTACAGCACACTCTGAGCAGTTCTTC. Its protein is CASSSLTAHSEQFF. The chain employs TRBV5-6 and TRBJ2-1; D is unclear. In germline, CDR1 is SGHDT, CDR2 YYEEEE. There are 14 residues in the CDR3. Between the trimmed V and J ends, which lost 3 bases and 9 bases, there was a span of 16 bases. The full variable domain, rest sourced from reference TRBV5-6 and TRBJ2-1, is DAGVTQSPTHLIKTRGQQVTLRCSPKSGHDTVSWYQQALGQGPQFIFQYYEEEERQRGNFPDRFSGHQFPNYSSELNVNALLLGDSALYLCASSSLTAHSEQFFGPGTRLTVL.

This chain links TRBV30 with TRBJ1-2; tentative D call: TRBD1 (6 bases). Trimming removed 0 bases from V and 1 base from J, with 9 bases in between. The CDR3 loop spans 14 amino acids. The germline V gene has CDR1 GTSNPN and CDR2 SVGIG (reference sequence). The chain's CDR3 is CAWSVKGHNYGYTF. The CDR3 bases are TGTGCCTGGAGTGTAAAGGGACATAACTATGGCTACACCTTC.

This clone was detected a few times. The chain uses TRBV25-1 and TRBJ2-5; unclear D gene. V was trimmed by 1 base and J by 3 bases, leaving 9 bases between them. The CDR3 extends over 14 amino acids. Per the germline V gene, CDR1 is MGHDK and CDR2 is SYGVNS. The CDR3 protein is CASSEFGEKETQYF. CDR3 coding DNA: TGTGCCAGCAGTGAATTCGGTGAAAAAGAGACCCAGTACTTC.

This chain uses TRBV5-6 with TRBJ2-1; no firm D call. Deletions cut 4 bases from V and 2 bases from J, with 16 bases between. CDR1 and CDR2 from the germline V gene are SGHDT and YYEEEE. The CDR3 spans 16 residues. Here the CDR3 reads CASSPLGLYAYNEQFF. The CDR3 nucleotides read TGTGCCAGCAGCCCCCTTGGGCTGTACGCCTACAATGAGCAGTTCTTC. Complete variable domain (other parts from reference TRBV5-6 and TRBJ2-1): DAGVTQSPTHLIKTRGQQVTLRCSPKSGHDTVSWYQQALGQGPQFIFQYYEEEERQRGNFPDRFSGHQFPNYSSELNVNALLLGDSALYLCASSPLGLYAYNEQFFGPGTRLTVL.

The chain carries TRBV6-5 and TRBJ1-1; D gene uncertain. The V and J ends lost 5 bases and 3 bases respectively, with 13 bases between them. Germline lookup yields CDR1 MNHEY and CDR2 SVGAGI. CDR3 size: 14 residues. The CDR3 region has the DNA TGTGCCAGCAGTCCCCTCGGTGGGCACACTGAAGCTTTCTTT. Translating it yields CASSPLGGHTEAFF.

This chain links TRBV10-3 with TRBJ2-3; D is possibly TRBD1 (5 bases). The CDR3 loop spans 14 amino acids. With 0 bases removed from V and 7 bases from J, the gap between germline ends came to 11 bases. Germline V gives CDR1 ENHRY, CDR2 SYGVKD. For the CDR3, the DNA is TGTGCCATCAGTGAGTCCCGACAGCCGAATACGCAGTATTTT. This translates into CAISESRQPNTQYF.